The rows below give T cell receptor beta chains drawn from one sample of a study of T cell responses to AZD1222 COVID-19 vaccine. Data came from immunoSEQ multiplex PCR; TCRdb stores just in-frame clones and leaves some out. This table has over 60,000 clones, 70% to 90% appearing once. The sample was peripheral blood, taken 28 days after the second dose of the MenACWY control vaccine. The receptors derive from an adult who received the MenACWY meningococcal vaccine as a control. CDR3s include the opening cysteine and the closing phenylalanine or tryptophan. Fields, in order: J gene, V gene, D gene, clone size, CDR3 DNA, CDR3 protein. The D gene is left open where the match is weak. Clone size, where shown, is once, few, many, or a class for clones that have expanded.

TRBJ2-7 TRBV9 TRBD2 NA TGTGCCAGCAGCCCCGGAGGGGGACTAGCCTACGAGCAGTACTTC CASSPGGGLAYEQYF
TRBJ1-5 TRBV30 NA few TGTGCCTGGAGTTTGGGAGGGGGTCAGCCCCAGCATTTT CAWSLGGGQPQHF
TRBJ1-5 TRBV30 NA NA TGTGCCTGGAGCCCCGGGCTCTCCGGTCAGCCCCAGCATTTT CAWSPGLSGQPQHF
TRBJ1-4 TRBV15 NA once TGTGCCACCAGCGCCCGTGGAGGGGCTAATGAAAAACTGTTTTTT CATSARGGANEKLFF
TRBJ1-5 TRBV7-2 NA NA TGTGCCAGCAGCTTAGACAGGAATCAGCCCCAGCATTTT CASSLDRNQPQHF
TRBJ2-2 TRBV7-6 NA NA TGTGCCAGCAGCTTAGGGATGAACACCGGGGAGCTGTTTTTT CASSLGMNTGELFF
TRBJ2-5 TRBV5-1 NA NA TGCGCCAGCAGCTCTCTCTTCCAAGAGACCCAGTACTTC CASSSLFQETQYF
TRBJ2-7 TRBV6-1 NA NA TGTGCCAGCAGTGAACCCCCCAACCCTGGCTACGAGCAGTACTTC CASSEPPNPGYEQYF
TRBJ1-2 TRBV9 NA NA TGTGCCAGCAGCGTAGCCCCCAGGGGCGAGAGGGGCTACACCTTC CASSVAPRGERGYTF
TRBJ2-5 TRBV29-1 TRBD1 NA TGCAGCGTGAGGGACAGGGGGCGAGGGACCCAGTACTTC CSVRDRGRGTQYF
TRBJ2-5 TRBV2 TRBD1 NA TGTGCCAGCAGTTCACAGGGGAACCAAGAGACCCAGTACTTC CASSSQGNQETQYF
TRBJ2-3 TRBV28 TRBD1 NA TGTGCCAGCTATCTCAGGGGGCGTACAGATACGCAGTATTTT CASYLRGRTDTQYF
TRBJ2-7 TRBV5-1 TRBD1 NA TGCGCCAGCAGCAGAACCGGGACAGGGTTGGACGAGCAGTACTTC CASSRTGTGLDEQYF
TRBJ2-2 TRBV6-5 NA NA TGTGCCAGCAGTTACGCACGCGGCACCGGGGAGCTGTTTTTT CASSYARGTGELFF
TRBJ2-7 TRBV2 NA few TGTGCCAGCAGCGAGGACCTGGGACCGCGATCCGGCTACGAGCAGTACTTC CASSEDLGPRSGYEQYF
TRBJ2-5 TRBV4-3 NA NA TGCGCCAGCAGCCAAGGCAGGGAAGCGGCCCAGTACTTC CASSQGREAAQYF
TRBJ2-7 TRBV6-2/TRBV6-3 TRBD2 NA TGTGCCAGCAGTGCCAGCGGGGGGGTCACCTACGAGCAGTACTTC CASSASGGVTYEQYF
TRBJ2-7 TRBV25-1 TRBD2 NA TGTGCCAGCAGTGGTTCCCCCGGAGTAGCGGGGGCCTCCTACGAGCAGTACTTC CASSGSPGVAGASYEQYF
TRBJ1-1 TRBV15 NA NA TGTGCCACCAGCAGCAGGACACTCCTGAACACTGAAGCTTTCTTT CATSSRTLLNTEAFF
TRBJ1-2 TRBV5-4 NA NA TGTGCCAGCAGCCCCCAGGGAAGGGGGGAATATGGCTACACCTTC CASSPQGRGEYGYTF
TRBJ1-2 TRBV25-1 NA NA TGTGCCAGCAGTGATTTATGGGGCTATGGCTACACCTTC CASSDLWGYGYTF
TRBJ2-2 TRBV3-1/TRBV3-2 TRBD2 NA TGTGCCAGCAGCCAAAGCGGGAGGGCGGTCGGGGAGCTGTTTTTT CASSQSGRAVGELFF
TRBJ1-3 TRBV19 NA NA TGTGCCAGTAGTGAGGACGGAGGGGGTCCTGGAAACACCATATATTTT CASSEDGGGPGNTIYF
TRBJ1-3 TRBV9 TRBD1 once TGTGCCAGCAGACCCTCGACAGGGAGCTCTGGAAACACCATATATTTT CASRPSTGSSGNTIYF
TRBJ2-7 TRBV3-1/TRBV3-2 TRBD1 NA TGTGCCAGCAGCCTCGCTCACAGGGGGTACGAGCAGTACTTC CASSLAHRGYEQYF
TRBJ2-1 TRBV24-1 NA once TGTGCCACCAGTGATTTCCAAGGGGAGAGACACAATGAGCAGTTCTTC CATSDFQGERHNEQFF
TRBJ2-2 TRBV6-1 NA NA TGTGCCAGCAGTGAAGTGGGGGGAAACACCGGGGAGCTGTTTTTT CASSEVGGNTGELFF
TRBJ2-7 TRBV27 NA NA TGTGCCAGCAGTTCCCTCTTACGTATCTACGAGCAGTACTTC CASSSLLRIYEQYF
TRBJ2-1 TRBV5-6 TRBD2 NA TGTGCCAGCAGCTTCTGGACTAGCGGGTCCAATGAGCAGTTCTTC CASSFWTSGSNEQFF
TRBJ1-1 TRBV29-1 NA NA TGCAGCGCGAGGGACGTCGAAGCTTTCTTT CSARDVEAFF
TRBJ1-1 TRBV5-4 NA NA TGTGCCAGCAGCCGACAGTGGGGGAACACTGAAGCTTTCTTT CASSRQWGNTEAFF
TRBJ1-1 TRBV5-1 NA NA TGCGCCAGCAGCTTGGCGGGGGGCGCCCGCACTGAAGCTTTCTTT CASSLAGGARTEAFF
TRBJ2-7 TRBV28 TRBD1 NA TGTGCCAGCACATCCGGGACAGGGATCAACGAGCAGTACTTC CASTSGTGINEQYF
TRBJ2-7 TRBV19 TRBD1 NA TGTGCCAGTAGTATTAAACAGGGGTCCTACGAGCAGTACTTC CASSIKQGSYEQYF
TRBJ2-5 TRBV5-1 NA NA TGCGCCAGCAGCTGGGCCGCAGAAGAGACCCAGTACTTC CASSWAAEETQYF
TRBJ1-2 TRBV19 NA NA TGTGCCAGTAGTATAGCCTCAGTGGTCTATGGCTACACCTTC CASSIASVVYGYTF
TRBJ1-1 TRBV18 TRBD1 NA TGTGCCAGCTCACCGGGGGCAGGGGGCTTGGACACTGAAGCTTTCTTT CASSPGAGGLDTEAFF
TRBJ1-1 TRBV3-1/TRBV3-2 NA NA TGTGCCAGCAGCCAAGATCCCCGGCTAGGAGCTTTCTTT CASSQDPRLGAFF
TRBJ1-5 TRBV30 TRBD1 NA TGTGCCTGGAGTGCAGGGACAGGAGCCCATTCTGCCCAGCATTTT CAWSAGTGAHSAQHF
TRBJ1-6 TRBV5-5 NA NA TGTGCCAGCAGCTTGGCCGAACAGGGTTATAATTCACCCCTCCACTTT CASSLAEQGYNSPLHF
TRBJ1-2 TRBV28 TRBD1 NA TGTGCCAGCAGGGTACAGGGGGCCGGTCCTTATGGCTACACCTTC CASRVQGAGPYGYTF
TRBJ2-7 TRBV25-1 NA NA TGTGCCAGCCCCGGAAAGCAGTACTTC CASPGKQYF
TRBJ1-5 TRBV7-2 TRBD1 NA TGTGCCAGCAGCACAGGGGGCCATCAGCCCCAGCATTTT CASSTGGHQPQHF
TRBJ1-2 TRBV28 NA few TGTGCCAGCAGGACCCAGGTTAACTATGGCTACACCTTC CASRTQVNYGYTF
TRBJ2-3 TRBV9 TRBD2 few TGTGCCAGCAGCGTAGCCCTCGGACTAGCGGTGACAGATACGCAGTATTTT CASSVALGLAVTDTQYF
TRBJ2-7 TRBV14 TRBD2 NA TGTGCCAGCAGCCCCCTACGTACTAGCGGGGATGACGAGCAGTACTTC CASSPLRTSGDDEQYF
TRBJ1-1 TRBV28 NA NA TGTGCCAGCAGGGCGAACACTGAAGCTTTCTTT CASRANTEAFF
TRBJ1-1 TRBV20-1 NA once TGCAGTGCTAGGGTGGTCGGGGAAGCTTTCTTT CSARVVGEAFF
TRBJ2-3 TRBV6-5 TRBD1 NA TGTGCCAGCAGTTCACCGGGACAGGGCACAGATACGCAGTATTTT CASSSPGQGTDTQYF
TRBJ2-1 TRBV5-8 TRBD2 NA TGTGCCAGCAGCTTGGGCTTCGGGACTAGCGGTTACAATGAGCAGTTCTTC CASSLGFGTSGYNEQFF
TRBJ2-5 TRBV25-1 TRBD1 NA TGTGCCAGCAGTTCCCCAGGGGGCGAGAAGACCCAGTACTTC CASSSPGGEKTQYF
TRBJ1-6 TRBV3-1/TRBV3-2 NA NA TGTGCCAGCAGCCCTCTCAGGGATTCACCCCTCCACTTT CASSPLRDSPLHF